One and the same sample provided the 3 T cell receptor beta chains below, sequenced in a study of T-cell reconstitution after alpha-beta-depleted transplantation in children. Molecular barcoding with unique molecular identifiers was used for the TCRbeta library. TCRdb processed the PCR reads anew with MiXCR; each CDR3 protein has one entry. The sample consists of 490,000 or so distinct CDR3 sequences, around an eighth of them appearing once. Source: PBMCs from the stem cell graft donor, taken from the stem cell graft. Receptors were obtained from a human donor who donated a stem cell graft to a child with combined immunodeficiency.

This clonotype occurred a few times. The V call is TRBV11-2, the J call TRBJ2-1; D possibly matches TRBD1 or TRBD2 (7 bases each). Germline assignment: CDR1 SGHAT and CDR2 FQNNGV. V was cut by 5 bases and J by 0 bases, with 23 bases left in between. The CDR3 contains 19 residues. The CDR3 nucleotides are TGTGCCAGCAGCGCCCGGGGAGGGGACAGCATGAGCTCCTACAATGAGCAGTTCTTC. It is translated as CASSARGGDSMSSYNEQFF.

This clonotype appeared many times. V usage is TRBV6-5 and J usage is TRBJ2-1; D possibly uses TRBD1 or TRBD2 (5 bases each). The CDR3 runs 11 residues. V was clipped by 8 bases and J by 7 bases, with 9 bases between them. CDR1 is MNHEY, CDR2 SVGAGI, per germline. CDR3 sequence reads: CASFEGNEQFF. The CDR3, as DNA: TGTGCCAGCTTCGAGGGGAATGAGCAGTTCTTC.

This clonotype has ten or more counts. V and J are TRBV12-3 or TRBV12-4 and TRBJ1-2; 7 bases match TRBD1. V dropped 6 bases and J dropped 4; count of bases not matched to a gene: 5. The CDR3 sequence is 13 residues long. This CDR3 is CASSRDSIYGYTF. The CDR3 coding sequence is TGTGCCAGCAGCCGGGACAGTATCTATGGCTACACCTTC.